One and the same sample provided the 2 T cell receptor beta chains below, sequenced in a study of blood T cell repertoires in COVID-19. Profiled with immunoSEQ multiplex PCR; TCRdb holds only in-frame clones, not every one. The sample shows some 70,000 clones, about 90% of them seen only once. The sequencing input was peripheral blood. All receptors derive from a man between 40 and 49 years old with COVID-19, enrolled during active disease.

This sequence joins TRBV6-4 and TRBJ2-7, with 7 bases aligning to TRBD1. V was clipped by 0 bases and J by 3 bases; unmatched bases: 8. CDR1 and CDR2 (germline): MRHNA, SNTAGT. There are 16 residues in the CDR3. The CDR3 spells CASSDSPGQDLYEQYF. CDR3 coding DNA: TGTGCCAGCAGTGACTCACCCGGACAGGACCTCTACGAGCAGTACTTC.

This chain's CDR3 is CASSLDRGLLYEQYF. In DNA, the CDR3 is TGCGCCAGCAGTTTGGATCGGGGGTTGTTATACGAGCAGTACTTC. V gene TRBV4-1 combines with J gene TRBJ2-7, with a tentative D call TRBD2 (6 bases). Trimming shortened V by 6 bases and J by 4 bases, and 19 bases separated the two germline ends. This CDR3 contains 15 residues. Germline V gives CDR1 MGHRA, CDR2 YSYEKL.